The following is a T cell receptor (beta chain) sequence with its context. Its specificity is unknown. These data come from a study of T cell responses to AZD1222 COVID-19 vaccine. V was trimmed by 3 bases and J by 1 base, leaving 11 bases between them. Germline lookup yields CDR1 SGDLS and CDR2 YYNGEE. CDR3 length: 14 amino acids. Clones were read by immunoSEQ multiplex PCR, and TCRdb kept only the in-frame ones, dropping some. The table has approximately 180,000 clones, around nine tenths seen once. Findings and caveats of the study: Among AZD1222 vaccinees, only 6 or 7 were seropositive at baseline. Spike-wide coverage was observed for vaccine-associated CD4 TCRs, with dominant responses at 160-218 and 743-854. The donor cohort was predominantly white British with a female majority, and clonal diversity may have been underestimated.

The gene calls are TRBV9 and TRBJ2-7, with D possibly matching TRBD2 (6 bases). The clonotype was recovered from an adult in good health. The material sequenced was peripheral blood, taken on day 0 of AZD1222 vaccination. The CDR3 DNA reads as TGTGCCAGCAGCGAGGTGGCGGGGTCCTACGAGCAGTACTTC. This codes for CASSEVAGSYEQYF.